The T cell receptor beta chain described here comes from a study of T cell responses to AZD1222 COVID-19 vaccine. On this clone itself: Its target is unknown.

Generated by immunoSEQ multiplex PCR, the TCRdb table keeps only in-frame clones and is missing some. The sample has approximately 100,000 clones, approximately 90% seen once; the top ten hold 1% to 1.5%. Study-wide results and limits: Samples come after the peak T cell response, not at day 14.

This clonotype was sampled from an adult in good health. This specimen consisted of peripheral blood, obtained on day 0 of AZD1222 vaccination.

DNA of the CDR3: TGTGCCAGCAGCTTAGGCGATGTGGTAGCGGACGAAAACATTCAGTACTTC. This codes for CASSLGDVVADENIQYF. The J gene is TRBJ2-4, the V gene TRBV11-2; D may be TRBD2 (6 bases). The CDR3 extends over 17 amino acids. Trimming cost V 1 base and J 5 bases, with 18 bases left between them. Germline assignment: CDR1 SGHAT and CDR2 FQNNGV. The whole variable domain, remainder taken from reference TRBV11-2 and TRBJ2-4, is EAGVAQSPRYKIIEKRQSVAFWCNPISGHATLYWYQQILGQGPKLLIQFQNNGVVDDSQLPKDRFSAERLKGVDSTLKIQPAKLEDSAVYLCASSLGDVVADENIQYFGAGTRLSVL.